This paragraph reports one T cell receptor (beta chain). This entry is derived from a study of fetal regulatory T cell absence and autoimmunity. About the research overall: The IPEX patients lacked clinical diabetes but had exocrine pancreas autoimmunity.

The CDR3 spans 16 residues. V was clipped by 2 bases and J by 2 bases; unmatched bases: 6. Germline loops: CDR1 SGHTA, CDR2 FQGNSA. Using immunoSEQ multiplex PCR, the repertoire was profiled, and TCRdb retains in-frame clones only, with some absent. Of approximately 94,000 clones listed, 55% to 75% are singletons. This chain uses TRBV7-2 with TRBJ2-1; 7 nucleotides line up with TRBD2. Sequencing used pancreas tissue. The clonotype originates from a male donor with IPEX syndrome. The CDR3 is CASSLLSGRAYNEQFF. DNA of the CDR3: TGTGCCAGCAGCTTATTGAGTGGGAGGGCCTACAATGAGCAGTTCTTC.